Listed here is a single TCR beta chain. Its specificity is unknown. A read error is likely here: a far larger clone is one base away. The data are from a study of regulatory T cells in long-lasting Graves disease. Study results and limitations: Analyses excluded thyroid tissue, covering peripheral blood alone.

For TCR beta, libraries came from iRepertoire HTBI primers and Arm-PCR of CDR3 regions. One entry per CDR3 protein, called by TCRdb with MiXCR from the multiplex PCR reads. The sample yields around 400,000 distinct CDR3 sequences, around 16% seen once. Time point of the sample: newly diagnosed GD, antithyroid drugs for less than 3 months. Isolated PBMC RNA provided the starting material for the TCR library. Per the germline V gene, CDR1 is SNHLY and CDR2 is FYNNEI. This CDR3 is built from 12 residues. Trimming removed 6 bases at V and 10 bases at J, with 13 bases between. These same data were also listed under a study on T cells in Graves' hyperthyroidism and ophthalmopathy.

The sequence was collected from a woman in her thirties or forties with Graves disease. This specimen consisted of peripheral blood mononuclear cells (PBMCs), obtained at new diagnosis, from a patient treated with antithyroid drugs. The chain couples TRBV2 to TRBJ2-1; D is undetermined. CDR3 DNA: TGTGCCAGCAGGGGCAGCACCTACGAGCAGTTCTTC. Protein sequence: CASRGSTYEQFF.